Listed below are T cell receptor beta chains from one sample, sequenced in a study of shared clonotypes between healthy human individuals. TCRdb's table, derived via immunoSEQ multiplex PCR, lists solely in-frame clones and lacks some. The profile shows under 1,100,000 clones, around 74% of them singletons. Sequencing was done on a sample of memory CD4+ T cells sorted from blood. These receptor sequences come from a man between 18 and 35 years old in good health. CDR3s include the opening cysteine and the closing phenylalanine or tryptophan.

v_call: TRBV2
j_call: TRBJ2-2
cdr3_length: 15
cdr3_aa: CASSELSVNTGELFF

v_call: TRBV29-1
j_call: TRBJ1-1
cdr3_length: 11
cdr3_aa: CSVGGAIEAFF

v_call: TRBV7-9
j_call: TRBJ1-3
cdr3_length: 12
cdr3_aa: CASSFDRNTIYF

v_call: TRBV2
j_call: TRBJ1-4
cdr3_length: 10
cdr3_aa: CASSGMGLFF

v_call: TRBV5-5
j_call: TRBJ2-7
cdr3_length: 16
cdr3_aa: CASSRTPTGSSYEQYF

v_call: TRBV21-1
j_call: TRBJ2-3
cdr3_length: 18
cdr3_aa: CASSKGCPGQRTTDTQYF

v_call: TRBV2
j_call: TRBJ1-4
cdr3_length: 12
cdr3_aa: CASSRQAGKLFF

v_call: TRBV6-6
j_call: TRBJ2-2
cdr3_length: 15
cdr3_aa: CASSETSGNTGELFF

v_call: TRBV7-2
j_call: TRBJ2-1
cdr3_length: 14
cdr3_aa: CASSFLADGNEQFF

v_call: TRBV14
j_call: TRBJ2-3
cdr3_length: 13
cdr3_aa: CASSLRLTDTQYF

v_call: TRBV29-1
j_call: TRBJ2-1
cdr3_length: 13
cdr3_aa: CSVEGTGLNEQFF

v_call: TRBV5-4
j_call: TRBJ2-3
cdr3_length: 12
cdr3_aa: CASSSYTDTQYF

v_call: TRBV10-3
j_call: TRBJ2-3
cdr3_length: 15
cdr3_aa: CAISEYTSGTDTQYF

v_call: TRBV19
j_call: TRBJ2-5
cdr3_length: 11
cdr3_aa: CASSGTKTQYF

v_call: TRBV6-1
j_call: TRBJ2-3
cdr3_length: 20
cdr3_aa: CASSEALPGRFITFTDTQYF

v_call: TRBV30
j_call: TRBJ1-2
cdr3_length: 14
cdr3_aa: CAWRVTGGGYGYTF

v_call: TRBV5-4
j_call: TRBJ2-7
cdr3_length: 14
cdr3_aa: CASSSGLAGDEQYF

v_call: TRBV7-2
j_call: TRBJ2-7
cdr3_length: 12
cdr3_aa: CASSWGLGEQYF

v_call: TRBV7-9
j_call: TRBJ1-1
cdr3_length: 13
cdr3_aa: CASSPRGPQEAFF

v_call: TRBV4-1
j_call: TRBJ2-5
cdr3_length: 16
cdr3_aa: CASSQQVTSGKETQYF

v_call: TRBV11-2
j_call: TRBJ2-2
cdr3_length: 15
cdr3_aa: CASSLVVLNTGELFF

v_call: TRBV5-1
j_call: TRBJ2-5
cdr3_length: 14
cdr3_aa: CASSRGTYQETQYF

v_call: TRBV19
j_call: TRBJ2-3
cdr3_length: 15
cdr3_aa: CASSIPRVGRDTQYF

v_call: TRBV7-6
j_call: TRBJ1-4
cdr3_length: 14
cdr3_aa: CASRGGATNEKLFF

v_call: TRBV18
j_call: TRBJ1-1
cdr3_length: 13
cdr3_aa: CASSPGQETEAFF

v_call: TRBV27
j_call: -
cdr3_length: 12
cdr3_aa: CASSPNPYEQYF

v_call: TRBV28
j_call: TRBJ1-1
cdr3_length: 16
cdr3_aa: CASSSGGQGRRAEAFF

v_call: TRBV15
j_call: TRBJ2-1
cdr3_length: 14
cdr3_aa: CATSRDPAYNEQFF

v_call: TRBV19
j_call: TRBJ1-1
cdr3_length: 16
cdr3_aa: CASSILVTPMNTEAFF

v_call: TRBV11-2
j_call: TRBJ2-3
cdr3_length: 17
cdr3_aa: CASSPKLDPSSTDTQYF

v_call: TRBV7-2
j_call: TRBJ1-2
cdr3_length: 16
cdr3_aa: CASSHPPRTGGRGYTF